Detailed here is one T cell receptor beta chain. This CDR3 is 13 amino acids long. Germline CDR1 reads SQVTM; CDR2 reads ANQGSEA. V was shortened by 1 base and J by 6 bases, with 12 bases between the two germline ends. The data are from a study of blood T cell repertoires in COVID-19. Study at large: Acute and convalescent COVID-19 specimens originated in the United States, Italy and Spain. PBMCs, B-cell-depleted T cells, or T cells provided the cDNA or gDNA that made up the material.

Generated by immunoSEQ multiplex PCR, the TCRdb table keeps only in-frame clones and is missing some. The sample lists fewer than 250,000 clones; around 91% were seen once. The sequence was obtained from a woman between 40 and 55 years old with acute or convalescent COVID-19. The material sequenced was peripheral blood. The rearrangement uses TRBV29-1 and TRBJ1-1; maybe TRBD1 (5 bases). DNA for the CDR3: TGCAGCGTTGAAGGTGTCAGGGTGGCTGAAGCTTTCTTT. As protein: CSVEGVRVAEAFF.